These 10 T cell receptor beta chains were all obtained from the same sample, sequenced in a study of OX40 agonist ivuxolimab in advanced cancers. Using immunoSEQ multiplex PCR, the repertoire was profiled, and TCRdb retains in-frame clones only, with some absent. The sample contains nearly 80,000 clones, 70% to 85% of which appear only once. Sample: CD4+ or CD8+ T cells sorted from blood, taken in a trial of the OX40 agonist ivuxolimab. These receptors all come from an adult with an advanced solid tumor such as melanoma, head and neck, liver or kidney cancer.

This rearrangement joins TRBV11-3 to TRBJ2-5, with D tentatively TRBD1 or TRBD2 (6 bases each). This CDR3 has 14 amino acids. The germline V gene has CDR1 SGHNT and CDR2 YENEEA. V was trimmed by 5 bases and J by 4 bases, leaving 14 bases between them. CDR3 nucleotide sequence: TGTGCCAGCAGCCAACCGGGGGCACGAGAGACCCAGTACTTC. The encoded protein is CASSQPGARETQYF. The whole variable domain, filled in from reference TRBV11-3 and TRBJ2-5, reads EAGVVQSPRYKIIEKKQPVAFWCNPISGHNTLYWYLQNLGQGPELLIRYENEEAVDDSQLPKDRFSAERLKGVDSTLKIQPAELGDSAVYLCASSQPGARETQYFGPGTRLLVL.

This clone was seen only once. J is TRBJ1-2 and V is TRBV4-2; D uncertain. This CDR3 comprises 15 residues. The V and J ends lost 1 base and 1 base respectively, with 10 bases between them. Per germline, CDR1 LGHNA and CDR2 YNFKEQ. The CDR3 spells CASSQAVLNNYGYTF. CDR3 bases: TGTGCCAGCAGCCAAGCTGTACTGAATAACTATGGCTACACCTTC.

J is TRBJ2-3 and V is TRBV5-1; D is ambiguous. V was trimmed by 0 bases and J by 2 bases, leaving 7 bases between them. The V gene's germline CDR1 is SGHRS and CDR2 YFSETQ. The CDR3 covers 14 residues. The CDR3 reads CASSLGVPTDTQYF. CDR3 DNA: TGCGCCAGCAGCTTGGGGGTCCCCACAGATACGCAGTATTTT.

The rearrangement joins TRBV7-9 to TRBJ2-2; no firm D call. The CDR3 is 13 amino acids. In germline, CDR1 is SEHNR, CDR2 FQNEAQ (reference sequence). V was clipped by 11 bases and J by 1 base, with 11 bases between them. CDR3 coding DNA: TGTGCCTTTCAGGCAGGGAACACCGGGGAGCTGTTTTTT. It specifies CAFQAGNTGELFF.

The CDR3 loop reads CASSLDSSSGLSYEQYF. The CDR3 nucleotides are TGTGCCAGCAGCTTAGACAGTTCAAGCGGACTTTCCTACGAGCAGTACTTC. This chain joins TRBV7-8 and TRBJ2-7; D may be TRBD2 (5 bases). V dropped 1 base and J dropped 1 base, with 17 bases sitting between them. The germline V gene has CDR1 SGHVS and CDR2 FQNEAQ. This CDR3 has 17 amino acids.

The rearrangement links TRBV25-1 to TRBJ2-1; tentatively, D is TRBD2 (6 bases). Trimming shortened V by 1 base and J by 7 bases, and 14 bases separated the two germline ends. The CDR3 has 15 residues. CDR1 is MGHDK and CDR2 is SYGVNS in the germline V gene. CDR3 loop: CASSELSGRRNEQFF. The CDR3 DNA sequence: TGTGCCAGCAGTGAATTAAGCGGGCGACGAAATGAGCAGTTCTTC.

The J gene is TRBJ2-2, the V gene TRBV15; D possibly matches TRBD1 or TRBD2 (5 bases each). V lost 4 bases to trimming and J lost 5 bases, with 11 bases between them. Germline CDR1 reads LNHNV; CDR2 reads YYDKDF (reference sequence). There are 14 residues in the CDR3. CDR3 coding DNA: TGTGCCACCAGCAAGGGGAGTTGGACCGGGGAGCTGTTTTTT. Its translation: CATSKGSWTGELFF. Full variable domain (rest looked up from reference TRBV15 and TRBJ2-2): DAMVIQNPRYQVTQFGKPVTLSCSQTLNHNVMYWYQQKSSQAPKLLFHYYDKDFNNEADTPDNFQSRRPNTSFCFLDIRSPGLGDTAMYLCATSKGSWTGELFFGEGSRLTVL.

This clone has a handful of counts. This chain uses TRBV4-1 with TRBJ1-2, with a possible D match to TRBD1 (5 bases). V lost 0 bases and J lost 5, with 13 bases in between. Germline CDR1 reads MGHRA; CDR2 reads YSYEKL. The CDR3 contains 15 residues. The CDR3 loop reads CASSQEPGQGYGYTF. The DNA for the CDR3 is TGCGCCAGCAGCCAAGAACCGGGTCAGGGTTATGGCTACACCTTC.

The CDR3 nucleotides read TGTGCCAGTAGTACCCCCTCGCGGGAGGGCCGGGAGACCCAGTACTTC. Protein: CASSTPSREGRETQYF. This rearrangement joins TRBV19 to TRBJ2-5, with 9 bases identical to TRBD2. J gave up 5 bases and V 4 bases, and 11 bases lay outside the gene matches. Germline assignment: CDR1 LNHDA and CDR2 SQIVND (reference sequence). The length of the CDR3 is 16 residues.

This clone was seen a single time. This chain connects TRBV4-3 to TRBJ2-1; 12 bases align to TRBD2. CDR3 length: 15 amino acids. Germline loops: CDR1 LGHNA, CDR2 YSLEER. With V trimmed by 1 base and J by 8 bases, 3 bases remained unmatched. The CDR3 DNA follows: TGCGCCAGCAGCCAAGCTAGCGGGAGGGTACATGAGCAGTTCTTC. Amino acids: CASSQASGRVHEQFF.